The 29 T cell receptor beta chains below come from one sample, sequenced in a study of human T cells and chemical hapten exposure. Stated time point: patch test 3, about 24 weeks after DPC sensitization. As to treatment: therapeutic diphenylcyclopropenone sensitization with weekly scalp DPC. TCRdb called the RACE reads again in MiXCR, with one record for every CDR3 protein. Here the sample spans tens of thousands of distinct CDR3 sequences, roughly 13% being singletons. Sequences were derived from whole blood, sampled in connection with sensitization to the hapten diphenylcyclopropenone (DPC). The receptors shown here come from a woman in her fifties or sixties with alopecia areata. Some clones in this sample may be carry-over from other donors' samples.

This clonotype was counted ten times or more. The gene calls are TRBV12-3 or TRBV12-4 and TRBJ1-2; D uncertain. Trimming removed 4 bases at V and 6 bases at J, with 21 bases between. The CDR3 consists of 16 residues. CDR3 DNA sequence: TGTGCCAGCAGTTCGAGGACCCAACCAGAGAGACATGGCTACACCTTC. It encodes CASSSRTQPERHGYTF.

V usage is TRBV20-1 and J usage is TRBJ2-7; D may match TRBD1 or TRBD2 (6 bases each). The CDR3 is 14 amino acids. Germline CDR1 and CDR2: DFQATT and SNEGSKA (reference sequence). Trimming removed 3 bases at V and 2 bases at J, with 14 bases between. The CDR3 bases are TGCAGTGCTAGTGGGGGGCTAGGTCCCTACGAGCAGTACTTC. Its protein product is CSASGGLGPYEQYF.

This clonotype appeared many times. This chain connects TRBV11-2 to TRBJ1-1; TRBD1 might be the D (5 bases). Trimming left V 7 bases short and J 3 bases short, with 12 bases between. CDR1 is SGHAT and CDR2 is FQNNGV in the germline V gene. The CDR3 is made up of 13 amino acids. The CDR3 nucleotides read TGTGCCAGCAAACTAAAAGGGGACACTGAAGCTTTCTTT. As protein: CASKLKGDTEAFF.

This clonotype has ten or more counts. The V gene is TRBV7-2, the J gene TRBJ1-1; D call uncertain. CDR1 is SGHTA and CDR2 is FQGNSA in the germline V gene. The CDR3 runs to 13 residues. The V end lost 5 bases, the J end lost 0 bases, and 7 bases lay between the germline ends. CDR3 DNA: TGTGCCAGCAGCCCTACAGTGAACACTGAAGCTTTCTTT. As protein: CASSPTVNTEAFF.

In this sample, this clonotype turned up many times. This CDR3 is CASSETSRDTGELFF. The CDR3, as DNA: TGTGCCAGCAGTGAAACCTCGAGAGACACCGGGGAGCTGTTTTTT. The rearrangement uses TRBV2 and TRBJ2-2; no clear D. V lost 2 bases and J lost 3, with 10 bases in between. Per the germline V gene, CDR1 is SNHLY and CDR2 is FYNNEI. CDR3 length equals 15 residues.

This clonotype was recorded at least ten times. The CDR3: CASRPILGVDTQYF. The CDR3, as DNA: TGTGCCAGCAGACCGATCCTTGGGGTAGATACGCAGTATTTT. The chain recombines TRBV5-6 with TRBJ2-3; the D is unclear. The CDR3 length is 14 residues. Germline CDR1 is SGHDT and CDR2 is YYEEEE. Trimming stripped 5 bases from V and 5 bases from J, with 15 bases between.

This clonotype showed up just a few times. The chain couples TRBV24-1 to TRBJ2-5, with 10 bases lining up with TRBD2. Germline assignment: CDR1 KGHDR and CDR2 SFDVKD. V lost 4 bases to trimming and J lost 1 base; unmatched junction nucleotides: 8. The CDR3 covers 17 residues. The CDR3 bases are TGTGCCACCAGTGAACCCACCGGACTAGCGGCCCAAGAGACCCAGTACTTC. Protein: CATSEPTGLAAQETQYF.

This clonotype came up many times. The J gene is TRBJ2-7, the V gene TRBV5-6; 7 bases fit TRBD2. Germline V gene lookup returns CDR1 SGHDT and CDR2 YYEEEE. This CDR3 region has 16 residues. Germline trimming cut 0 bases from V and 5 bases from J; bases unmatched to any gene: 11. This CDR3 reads CASSLDGRTGRDEQYF. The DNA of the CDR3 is TGTGCCAGCAGCTTGGACGGGCGGACGGGGAGGGACGAGCAGTACTTC.

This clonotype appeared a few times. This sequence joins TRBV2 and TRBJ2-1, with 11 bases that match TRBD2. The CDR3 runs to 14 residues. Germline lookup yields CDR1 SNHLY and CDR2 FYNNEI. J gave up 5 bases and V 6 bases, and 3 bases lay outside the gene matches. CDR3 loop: CASRGLAANNEQFF. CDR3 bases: TGTGCCAGCAGGGGACTAGCGGCAAACAATGAGCAGTTCTTC.

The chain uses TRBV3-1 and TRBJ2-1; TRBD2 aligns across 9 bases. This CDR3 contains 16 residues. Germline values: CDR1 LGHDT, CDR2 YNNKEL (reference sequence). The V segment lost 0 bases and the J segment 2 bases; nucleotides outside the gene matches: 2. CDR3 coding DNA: TGTGCCAGCAGCCAAGAGGCGGGAGGGCCCTACAATGAGCAGTTCTTC. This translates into CASSQEAGGPYNEQFF.

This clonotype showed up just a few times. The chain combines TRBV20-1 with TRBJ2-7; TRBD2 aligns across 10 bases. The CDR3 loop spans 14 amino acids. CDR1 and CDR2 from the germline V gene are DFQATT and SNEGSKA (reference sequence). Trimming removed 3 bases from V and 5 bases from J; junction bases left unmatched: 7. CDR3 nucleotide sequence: TGCAGTGCTAGTAATAGCGGGGGGAATCACGAGCAGTACTTC. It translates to CSASNSGGNHEQYF.

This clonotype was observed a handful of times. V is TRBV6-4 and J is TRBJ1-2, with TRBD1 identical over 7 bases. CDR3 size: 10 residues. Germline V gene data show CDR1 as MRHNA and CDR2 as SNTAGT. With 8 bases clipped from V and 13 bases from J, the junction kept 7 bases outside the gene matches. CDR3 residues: CASGEGAGTF. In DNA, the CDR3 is TGTGCCAGCGGGGAGGGGGCTGGCACCTTC.

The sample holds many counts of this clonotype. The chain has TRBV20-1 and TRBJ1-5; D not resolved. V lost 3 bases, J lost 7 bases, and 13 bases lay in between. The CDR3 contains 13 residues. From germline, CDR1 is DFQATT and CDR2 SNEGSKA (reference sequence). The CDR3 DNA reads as TGCAGTGCTAGTTTGGGCTTGGGGCAGCCCCAGCATTTT. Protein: CSASLGLGQPQHF.

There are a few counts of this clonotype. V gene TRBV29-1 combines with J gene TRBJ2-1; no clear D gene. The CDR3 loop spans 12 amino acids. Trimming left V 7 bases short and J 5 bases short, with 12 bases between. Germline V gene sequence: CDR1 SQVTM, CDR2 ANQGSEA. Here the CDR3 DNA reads TGCAGCGCTCGGGCAGCACACAATGAGCAGTTCTTC. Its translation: CSARAAHNEQFF.

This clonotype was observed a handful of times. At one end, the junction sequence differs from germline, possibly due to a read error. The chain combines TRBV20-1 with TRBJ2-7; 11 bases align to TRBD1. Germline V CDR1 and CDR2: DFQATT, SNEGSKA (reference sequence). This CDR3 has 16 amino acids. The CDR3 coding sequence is TGCAGTGCAAGAGACCGGACAGGGGGCTTTTCCTACGAGCAGTACTTC. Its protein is CSARDRTGGFSYEQYF.

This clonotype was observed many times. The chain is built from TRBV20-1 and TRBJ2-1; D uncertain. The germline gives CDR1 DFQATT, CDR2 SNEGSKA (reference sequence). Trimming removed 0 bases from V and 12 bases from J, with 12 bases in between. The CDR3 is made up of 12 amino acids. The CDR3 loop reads CSARDTSIRQFF. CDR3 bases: TGCAGTGCTAGAGATACCAGTATCAGGCAGTTCTTC.

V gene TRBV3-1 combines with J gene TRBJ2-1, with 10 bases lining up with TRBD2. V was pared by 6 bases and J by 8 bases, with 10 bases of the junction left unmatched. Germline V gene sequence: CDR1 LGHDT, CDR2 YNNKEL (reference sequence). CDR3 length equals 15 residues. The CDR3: CASRLAGSRVDEQFF. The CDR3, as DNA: TGTGCCAGCAGACTAGCGGGGTCGAGGGTGGATGAGCAGTTCTTC.

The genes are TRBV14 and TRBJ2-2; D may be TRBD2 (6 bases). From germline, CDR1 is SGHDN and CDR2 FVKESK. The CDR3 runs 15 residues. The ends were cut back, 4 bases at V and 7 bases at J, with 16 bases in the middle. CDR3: CASSPDFFGGGELFF. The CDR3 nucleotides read TGTGCCAGCAGCCCGGACTTCTTCGGGGGCGGGGAGCTGTTTTTT.

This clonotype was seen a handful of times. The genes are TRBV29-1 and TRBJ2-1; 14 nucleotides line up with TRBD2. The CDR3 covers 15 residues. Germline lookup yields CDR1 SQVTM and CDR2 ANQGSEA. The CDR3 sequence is CSAGTSGSSYNEQFF. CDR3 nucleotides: TGCAGTGCTGGGACTAGCGGGAGCTCCTACAATGAGCAGTTCTTC.

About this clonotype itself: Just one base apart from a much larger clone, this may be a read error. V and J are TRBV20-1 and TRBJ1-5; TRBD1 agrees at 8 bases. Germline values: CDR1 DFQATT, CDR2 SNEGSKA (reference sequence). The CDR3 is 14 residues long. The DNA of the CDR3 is TGCAGTGCTAGAGCAGGACAGGGAGGCCAGCCCCAGCAATTT. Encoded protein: CSARAGQGGQPQQF.

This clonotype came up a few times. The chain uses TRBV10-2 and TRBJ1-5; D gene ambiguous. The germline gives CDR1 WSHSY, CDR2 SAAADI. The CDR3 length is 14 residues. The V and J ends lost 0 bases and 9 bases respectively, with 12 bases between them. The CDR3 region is CASSESDRLGPQHF. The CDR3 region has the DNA TGCGCCAGCAGTGAGTCCGACCGTCTAGGGCCCCAGCATTTT.

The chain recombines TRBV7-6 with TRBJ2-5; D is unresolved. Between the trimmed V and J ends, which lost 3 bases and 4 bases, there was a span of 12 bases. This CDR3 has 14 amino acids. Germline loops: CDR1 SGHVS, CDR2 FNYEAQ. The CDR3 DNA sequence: TGTGCCAGCAGCTTTGTAGGGAACCCAGAGACCCAGTACTTC. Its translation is CASSFVGNPETQYF.

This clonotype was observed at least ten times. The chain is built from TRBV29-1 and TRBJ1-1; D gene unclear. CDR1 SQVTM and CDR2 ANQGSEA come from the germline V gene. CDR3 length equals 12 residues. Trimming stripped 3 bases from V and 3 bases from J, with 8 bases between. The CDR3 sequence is CSVDRADTEAFF. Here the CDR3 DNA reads TGCAGCGTTGATCGGGCGGACACTGAAGCTTTCTTT.

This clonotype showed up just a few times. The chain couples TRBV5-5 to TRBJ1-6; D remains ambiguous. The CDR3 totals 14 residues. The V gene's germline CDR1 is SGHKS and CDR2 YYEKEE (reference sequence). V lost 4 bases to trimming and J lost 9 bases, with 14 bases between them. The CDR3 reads CASSPVNYGSPLHF. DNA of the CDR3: TGTGCCAGCAGCCCTGTAAATTACGGTTCACCCCTCCACTTT.

The CDR3 DNA follows: TGCAGCGTTGTGTCCCCTCTCCACGAGCAGTACTTC. This encodes CSVVSPLHEQYF. This chain uses TRBV29-1 with TRBJ2-7; D is unresolved. The CDR3 length is 12 residues. The germline V gene encodes CDR1 SQVTM and CDR2 ANQGSEA. Trimming shortened V by 4 bases and J by 5 bases, and 12 bases separated the two germline ends.

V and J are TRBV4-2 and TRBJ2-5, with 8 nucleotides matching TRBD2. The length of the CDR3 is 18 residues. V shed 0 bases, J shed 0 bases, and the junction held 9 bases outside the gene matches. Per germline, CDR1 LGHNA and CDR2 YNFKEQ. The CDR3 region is CASSQDRFTSGYQETQYF. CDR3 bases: TGTGCCAGCAGCCAAGATAGGTTTACTAGCGGATACCAAGAGACCCAGTACTTC.

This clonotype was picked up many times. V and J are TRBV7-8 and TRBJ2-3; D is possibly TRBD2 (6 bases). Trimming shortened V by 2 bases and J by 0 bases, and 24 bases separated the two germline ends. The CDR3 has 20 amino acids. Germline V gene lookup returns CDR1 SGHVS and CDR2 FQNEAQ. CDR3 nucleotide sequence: TGTGCCAGCAGCTTATTAGGTATCGGGAGCGGTATTACTAGCACAGATACGCAGTATTTT. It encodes CASSLLGIGSGITSTDTQYF.

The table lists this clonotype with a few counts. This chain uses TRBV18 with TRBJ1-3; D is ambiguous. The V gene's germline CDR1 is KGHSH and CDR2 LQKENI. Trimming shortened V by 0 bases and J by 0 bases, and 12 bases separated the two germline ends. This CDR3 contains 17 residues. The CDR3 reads CASSPPLSRSSGNTIYF. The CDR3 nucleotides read TGTGCCAGCTCACCACCGTTATCCAGGAGCTCTGGAAACACCATATATTTT.

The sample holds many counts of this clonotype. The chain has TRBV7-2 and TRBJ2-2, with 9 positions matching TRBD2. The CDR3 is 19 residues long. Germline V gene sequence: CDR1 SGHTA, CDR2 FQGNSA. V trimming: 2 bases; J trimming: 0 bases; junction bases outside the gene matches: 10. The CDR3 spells CASSLRSISGRANTGELFF. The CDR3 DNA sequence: TGTGCCAGCAGCTTAAGGTCGATTAGCGGGAGAGCGAACACCGGGGAGCTGTTTTTT.